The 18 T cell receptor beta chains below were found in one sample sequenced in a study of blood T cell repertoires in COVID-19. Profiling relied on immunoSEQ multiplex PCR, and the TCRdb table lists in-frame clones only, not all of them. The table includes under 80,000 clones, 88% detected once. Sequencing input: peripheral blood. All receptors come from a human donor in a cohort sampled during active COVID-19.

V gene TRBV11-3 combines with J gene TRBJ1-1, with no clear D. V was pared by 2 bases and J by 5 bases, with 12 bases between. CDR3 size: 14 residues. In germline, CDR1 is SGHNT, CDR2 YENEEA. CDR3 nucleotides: TGTGCCAGCAGCTTACGGGTGGTCGGGACTGAAGCTTTCTTT. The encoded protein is CASSLRVVGTEAFF. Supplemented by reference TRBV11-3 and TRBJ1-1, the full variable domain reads EAGVVQSPRYKIIEKKQPVAFWCNPISGHNTLYWYLQNLGQGPELLIRYENEEAVDDSQLPKDRFSAERLKGVDSTLKIQPAELGDSAVYLCASSLRVVGTEAFFGQGTRLTVV.

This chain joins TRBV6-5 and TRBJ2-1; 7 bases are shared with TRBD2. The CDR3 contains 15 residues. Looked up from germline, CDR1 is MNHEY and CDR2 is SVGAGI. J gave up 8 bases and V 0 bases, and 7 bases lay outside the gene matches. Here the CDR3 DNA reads TGTGCCAGCAGTTACTCGGCGGGAGCGGTCGATGAGCAGTTCTTC. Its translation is CASSYSAGAVDEQFF.

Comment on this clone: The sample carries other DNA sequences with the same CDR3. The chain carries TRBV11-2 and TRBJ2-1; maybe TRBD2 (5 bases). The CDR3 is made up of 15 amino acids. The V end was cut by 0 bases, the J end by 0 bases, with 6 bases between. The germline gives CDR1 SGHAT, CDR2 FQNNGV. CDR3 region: CASSLDRGSYNEQFF. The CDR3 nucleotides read TGTGCCAGCAGCTTAGACCGGGGCTCCTACAATGAGCAGTTCTTC.

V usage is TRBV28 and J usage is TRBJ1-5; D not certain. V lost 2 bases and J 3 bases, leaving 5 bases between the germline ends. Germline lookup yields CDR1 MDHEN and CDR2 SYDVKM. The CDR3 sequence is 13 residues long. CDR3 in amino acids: CASSLVANQPQHF. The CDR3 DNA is TGTGCCAGCAGTTTAGTGGCCAATCAGCCCCAGCATTTT.

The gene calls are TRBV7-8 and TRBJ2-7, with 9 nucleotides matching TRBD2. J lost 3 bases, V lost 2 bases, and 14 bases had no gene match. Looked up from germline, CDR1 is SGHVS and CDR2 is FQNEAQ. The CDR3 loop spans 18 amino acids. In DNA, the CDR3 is TGTGCCAGCAGCTTAAAGAGTGGGGCGGGAGGGAGTAGCTACGAGCAGTACGTC. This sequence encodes CASSLKSGAGGSSYEQYV.

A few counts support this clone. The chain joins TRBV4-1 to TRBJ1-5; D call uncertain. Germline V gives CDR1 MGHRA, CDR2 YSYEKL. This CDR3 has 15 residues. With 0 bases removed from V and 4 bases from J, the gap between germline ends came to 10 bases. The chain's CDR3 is CASSQDPITNQPQHF. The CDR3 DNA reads TGCGCCAGCAGCCAAGATCCCATCACAAATCAGCCCCAGCATTTT.

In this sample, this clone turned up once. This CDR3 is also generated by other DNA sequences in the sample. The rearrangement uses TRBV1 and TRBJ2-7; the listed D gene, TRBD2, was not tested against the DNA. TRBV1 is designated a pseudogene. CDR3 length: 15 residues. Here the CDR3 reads CTSSQDQLPAYEQYF. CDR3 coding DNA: TGTACCAGCAGCCAAGATCAACTGCCGGCCTACGAGCAGTACTTC.

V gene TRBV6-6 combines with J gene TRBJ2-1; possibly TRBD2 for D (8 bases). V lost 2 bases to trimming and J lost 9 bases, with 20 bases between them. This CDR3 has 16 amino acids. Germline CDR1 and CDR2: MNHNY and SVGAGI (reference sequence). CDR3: CASSYLFGRGQVEQFF. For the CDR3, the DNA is TGTGCCAGCAGTTACCTCTTCGGGAGGGGGCAGGTTGAGCAGTTCTTC.

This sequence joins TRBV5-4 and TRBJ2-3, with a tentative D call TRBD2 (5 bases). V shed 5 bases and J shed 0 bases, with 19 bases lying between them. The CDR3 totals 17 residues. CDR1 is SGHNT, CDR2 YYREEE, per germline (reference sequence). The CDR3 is CASSFIPRGSSTDTQYF. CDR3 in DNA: TGTGCCAGCAGTTTTATCCCTCGGGGATCTAGCACAGATACGCAGTATTTT.

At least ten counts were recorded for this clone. The CDR3 region is CARHPFSRTETYEAFF. As DNA, the CDR3 is TGCGCCAGACACCCCTTTTCCAGGACAGAAACTTATGAAGCTTTCTTT. The chain is built from TRBV10-1 and TRBJ1-1; D might be TRBD1 (6 bases). The CDR3 runs to 16 residues. The germline V gene encodes CDR1 WNHNN and CDR2 SYGVQD (reference sequence). V lost 9 bases to trimming and J lost 7 bases, with 27 bases between them.

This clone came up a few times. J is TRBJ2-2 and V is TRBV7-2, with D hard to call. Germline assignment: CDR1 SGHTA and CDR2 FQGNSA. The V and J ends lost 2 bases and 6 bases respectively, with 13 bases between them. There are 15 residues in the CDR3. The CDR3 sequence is CASSLNPVVAGELFF. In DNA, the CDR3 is TGTGCCAGCAGCTTAAACCCGGTCGTCGCCGGGGAGCTGTTTTTT. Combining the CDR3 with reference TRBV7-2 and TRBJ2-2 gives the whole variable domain GAGVSQSPSNKVTEKGKDVELRCDPISGHTALYWYRQSLGQGLEFLIYFQGNSAPDKSGLPSDRFSAERTGGSVSTLTIQRTQQEDSAVYLCASSLNPVVAGELFFGEGSRLTVL.

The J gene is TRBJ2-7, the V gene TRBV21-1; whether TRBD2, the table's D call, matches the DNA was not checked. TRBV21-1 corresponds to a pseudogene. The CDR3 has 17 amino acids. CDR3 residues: CASSKEGAELYSYEQYV. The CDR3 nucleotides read TGTGCCAGCAGCAAAGAGGGAGCCGAGTTATATTCCTACGAGCAGTACGTC.

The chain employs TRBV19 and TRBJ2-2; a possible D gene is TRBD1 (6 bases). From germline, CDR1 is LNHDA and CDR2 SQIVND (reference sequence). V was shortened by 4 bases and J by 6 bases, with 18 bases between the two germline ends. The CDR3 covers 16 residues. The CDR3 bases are TGTGCCAGTAGTAAAGCCGCGGCCCCAGGGGCCGGGGAGCTGTTTTTT. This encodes CASSKAAAPGAGELFF.

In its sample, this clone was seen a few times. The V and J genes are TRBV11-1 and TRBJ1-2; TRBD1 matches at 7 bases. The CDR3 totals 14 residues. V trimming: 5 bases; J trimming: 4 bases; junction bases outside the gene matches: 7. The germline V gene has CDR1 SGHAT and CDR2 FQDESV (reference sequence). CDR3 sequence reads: CASSARTGAYGYTF. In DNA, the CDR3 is TGTGCCAGCAGCGCGCGGACAGGCGCCTATGGCTACACCTTC.

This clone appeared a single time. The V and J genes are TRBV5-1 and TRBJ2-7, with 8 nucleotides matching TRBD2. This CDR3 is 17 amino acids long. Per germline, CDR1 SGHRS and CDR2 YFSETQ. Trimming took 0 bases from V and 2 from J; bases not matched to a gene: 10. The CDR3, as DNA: TGCGCCAGCAGCTTGGCCCCGCCGGGACTAGTCCCCTACGAGCAGTACGTC. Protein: CASSLAPPGLVPYEQYV.

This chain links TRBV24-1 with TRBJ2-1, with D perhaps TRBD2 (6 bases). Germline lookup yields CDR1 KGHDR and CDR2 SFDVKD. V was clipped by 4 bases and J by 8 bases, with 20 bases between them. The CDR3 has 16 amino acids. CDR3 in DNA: TGTGCCACCAGTGACCCGTCAGGGACTTCTCGCGATGAGCAGTTCTTC. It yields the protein CATSDPSGTSRDEQFF.

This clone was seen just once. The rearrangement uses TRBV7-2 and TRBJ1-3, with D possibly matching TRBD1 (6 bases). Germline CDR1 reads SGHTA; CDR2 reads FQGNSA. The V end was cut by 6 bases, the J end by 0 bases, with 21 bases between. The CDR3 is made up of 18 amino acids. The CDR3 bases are TGTGCCAGCAGTTCAGTCACGGACCTGGGGGCCTCTGGAAACACCATATATTTT. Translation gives CASSSVTDLGASGNTIYF. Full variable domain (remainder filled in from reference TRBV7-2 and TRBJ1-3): GAGVSQSPSNKVTEKGKDVELRCDPISGHTALYWYRQSLGQGLEFLIYFQGNSAPDKSGLPSDRFSAERTGGSVSTLTIQRTQQEDSAVYLCASSSVTDLGASGNTIYFGEGSWLTVV.

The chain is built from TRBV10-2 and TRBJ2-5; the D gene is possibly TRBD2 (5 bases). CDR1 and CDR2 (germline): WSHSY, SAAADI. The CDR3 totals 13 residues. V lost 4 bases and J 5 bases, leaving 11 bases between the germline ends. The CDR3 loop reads CASSVLARETQYF. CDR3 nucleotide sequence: TGCGCCAGCAGTGTGTTAGCGCGGGAGACCCAGTACTTC.